This TCR beta chain is drawn from a study of blood T cell repertoires in COVID-19. Across the study: T cells, B-cell-depleted T cells, or PBMCs supplied cDNA or gDNA.

The CDR3 totals 14 residues. Germline V gene sequence: CDR1 SGHVS, CDR2 FQNEAQ. Trimming pared 2 bases from V and 6 bases from J, leaving 13 bases between. Assay: immunoSEQ multiplex PCR; the TCRdb copy retains only in-frame clones and omits some. The table includes 150,000 to 200,000 clones, about 90% detected once. The rearrangement joins TRBV7-8 to TRBJ1-1; a possible D gene is TRBD1 (6 bases). Input material: peripheral blood. The sequence derives from a man aged 25-45 years with COVID-19, enrolled during active disease. The CDR3 DNA reads as TGTGCCAGCAGCTTAAAACGGACAGTCGCTGAAGCTTTCTTT. Translation: CASSLKRTVAEAFF.